Listed below are T cell receptor beta chains from one sample, sequenced in a study of blood T cell repertoires in COVID-19. Produced via immunoSEQ multiplex PCR; TCRdb's table is partial and in-frame only. The sample carries under 500,000 clones, 75% to 90% recorded once. The sequencing sample was made of PBMCs or T cells enriched from blood (not recorded which). All receptors come from a man aged 30 to 45 who had recovered from COVID-19. Each CDR3 is given with its conserved first and last residue.

>20|TRBV7-4
CASSSFPTSGRACSPNEQFF
>14|TRBV28
CASSLAGGLDTQYF
>11|TRBV2
CASRETGELFF
>17|TRBV24-1
CATSAPNSGGSNQPQHF
>15|TRBV7-9
CASGDRVTGANVLTF
>13|TRBV12-5
CASGELVSYEQYF
>15|TRBV5-1
CASSQASGSTDTQYF
>14|TRBV27
CASLPTSGSYEQFF
>16|TRBV9
CASSVDGAGGWETQYF
>15|TRBV10-3
CAISGSGSYPYEQYF
>14|TRBV16
CASSQSGQFEKLFF
>13|TRBV6-5
CASSFRLEIEQYF
>13|TRBV3-1/TRBV3-2
CASSLGQGREQFF
>12|TRBV29-1
CSVQAGGEKLFF
>17|TRBV5-1
CASSSGGYRTSTDTQYF
>15|TRBV3-1/TRBV3-2
CASSQDGDGRGGYTF
>14|TRBV28
CASSLGGTNQPQHF
>13|TRBV29-1
CSVETDNGGPQHF
>13|TRBV2
CASSAGQYNEQFF
>13|TRBV5-1
CASSATGGTEAFF
>18|TRBV4-2
CASSQDWGQLSMNTEAFF
>14|TRBV24-1
CATSRGGPTDTQYF
>13|TRBV6-5
CATKAATNEKLFF
>14|TRBV24-1
CATAPTAGLETQYF
>16|TRBV11-2
CASSLVASGTYNEQFF
>15|TRBV4-1
CASSQIPGQVYEQYF
>14|TRBV29-1
CSVALAGLSYEQYF
>18|TRBV4-1
CASSQVIPSRDRDYGYTF
>13|TRBV14
CASSQVPRGEQFF
>16|TRBV12-5
CASGGDSHTGANVLTF
>13|TRBV24-1
CATTQGVHQPQHF
>15|TRBV7-2
CASSQLAGPASEQYF
>15|TRBV5-4
CASSEDRVAYNEQFF
>15|TRBV7-2
CASSLAGTDNYGYTF
>13|TRBV27
CASSSYRENEQYF
>15|TRBV3-1/TRBV3-2
CASSHGGITNQPQHF
>16|TRBV6-1
CASSEVGSGEGNEQFF